This entry lists 23 T cell receptor beta chains sequenced from one sample in a study of cytotoxic CD8 clonotypes in ibrutinib-treated CLL. Data came from immunoSEQ multiplex PCR; TCRdb stores just in-frame clones and leaves some out. The table includes about 130,000 clones, 70% to 90% detected once. Source: PBMCs, taken after 24 months of ibrutinib treatment. The receptor source for this set is a human donor with chronic lymphocytic leukemia.

This clone was seen just once. J is TRBJ1-1 and V is TRBV7-2; TRBD1 matches at 11 bases. V lost 11 bases to trimming and J lost 7 bases; unmatched junction nucleotides: 18. The CDR3 has 16 residues. Germline loops: CDR1 SGHTA, CDR2 FQGNSA. CDR3 bases: TGTGCCTGCGGCGAGGACAGGGGGCGTGGAGGAAGTGAAGCTTTCTTT. Amino acid sequence: CACGEDRGRGGSEAFF.

The rearrangement joins TRBV5-3 to TRBJ1-5; no clear D gene. TRBV5-3 is classed as an ORF, of uncertain function. The CDR3 totals 13 residues. Trimming removed 6 bases at V and 4 bases at J, with 11 bases between. CDR3: CARITVPNQPQHF. In DNA form, the CDR3 reads TGTGCCAGAATCACGGTCCCAAATCAGCCCCAGCATTTT.

The J gene is TRBJ1-6, the V gene TRBV6-1; TRBD1 might be the D (6 bases). Deletions cut 8 bases from V and 6 bases from J, with 11 bases between. Germline lookup yields CDR1 MNHNS and CDR2 SASEGT. This CDR3 spans 13 amino acids. The CDR3 region is CASRGQFNSPLHF. In DNA, the CDR3 is TGTGCCAGCCGAGGACAGTTTAATTCACCCCTCCACTTT.

The chain is built from TRBV6-4 and TRBJ2-1, with a possible D match to TRBD2 (5 bases). The CDR3 totals 13 residues. Trimming removed 1 base from V and 6 bases from J, with 7 bases in between. The germline V gene has CDR1 MRHNA and CDR2 SNTAGT. Here the CDR3 DNA reads TGTGCCAGCAGTGACTTACGGGGCAATGAGCAGTTCTTC. Its translation is CASSDLRGNEQFF.

The chain joins TRBV2 to TRBJ2-1, with TRBD1 matching 12 bases. CDR3 length equals 16 residues. Germline-derived CDR1 and CDR2 are SNHLY and FYNNEI. With 7 bases clipped from V and 8 bases from J, the junction kept 12 bases outside the gene matches. CDR3 bases: TGTGCCAGCACCGAAGTAAAGGGGACAGGGGGCCATGAGCAGTTCTTC. Encoded protein: CASTEVKGTGGHEQFF.

The rearrangement uses TRBV28 and TRBJ2-7; D possibly uses TRBD1 or TRBD2 (6 bases each). CDR1 and CDR2 (germline): MDHEN, SYDVKM. With 2 bases removed from V and 3 bases from J, the gap between germline ends came to 11 bases. The CDR3 consists of 14 residues. For the CDR3, the DNA is TGTGCCAGCAGTTTAAGGGGGGCCCACTACGAGCAGTACTTC. Its translation: CASSLRGAHYEQYF.

J is TRBJ2-1 and V is TRBV28, with D uncertain. Looked up from germline, CDR1 is MDHEN and CDR2 is SYDVKM. V was cut by 8 bases and J by 7 bases, with 15 bases left in between. This CDR3 has 13 amino acids. CDR3 protein: CASHTVERNEQFF. The CDR3 DNA reads as TGTGCCAGCCACACAGTAGAGAGGAATGAGCAGTTCTTC.

In its sample, this clone was seen a few times. The chain uses TRBV19 and TRBJ1-4; 9 bases match TRBD1. V was pared by 7 bases and J by 8 bases, with 8 bases of the junction left unmatched. CDR1 LNHDA and CDR2 SQIVND come from the germline V gene (reference sequence). The CDR3 is 14 amino acids. This CDR3 is CASMGIGQGEKLFF. The CDR3 DNA reads TGTGCCAGTATGGGAATTGGACAGGGGGAAAAACTGTTTTTT.

The chain employs TRBV6-1 and TRBJ2-5; 13 bases fit TRBD2. CDR3 length equals 16 residues. Germline CDR1 reads MNHNS; CDR2 reads SASEGT. V shed 3 bases and J 5 bases; nucleotides not matched to a gene: 6. In DNA, the CDR3 is TGTGCCAGCAGTGACAGACTAGCGGGGGGACGGGAGACCCAGTACTTC. Its protein is CASSDRLAGGRETQYF.

The J gene is TRBJ2-5, the V gene TRBV21-1; the table's D call of TRBD2 was not tested on the DNA. TRBV21-1 corresponds to a pseudogene. The CDR3 consists of 17 residues. The CDR3: CASSKGGGTPPVETQYF. In nucleotides, the CDR3 is TGTGCCAGCAGCAAAGGAGGCGGGACCCCACCTGTCGAGACCCAGTACTTC.

This clone occurred a few times. The chain links TRBV28 to TRBJ2-3; 13 nucleotides match TRBD2. Trimming cost V 3 bases and J 2 bases; bases outside gene matches: 8. The CDR3 length is 18 residues. CDR1 and CDR2 (germline): MDHEN, SYDVKM. The CDR3 DNA is TGTGCCAGCAGTTTCTTCGGACTAGCGGGGGTGTCCACAGATACGCAGTATTTT. This codes for CASSFFGLAGVSTDTQYF. Variable domain in full (rest from reference TRBV28 and TRBJ2-3): DVKVTQSSRYLVKRTGEKVFLECVQDMDHENMFWYRQDPGLGLRLIYFSYDVKMKEKGDIPEGYSVSREKKERFSLILESASTNQTSMYLCASSFFGLAGVSTDTQYFGPGTRLTVL.

The chain combines TRBV4-2 with TRBJ2-5; D uncertain. V was clipped by 0 bases and J by 13 bases, with 15 bases between them. The germline CDR1 and CDR2 sequences are LGHNA and YNFKEQ. The CDR3 runs 13 residues. The CDR3 DNA follows: TGTGCCAGCAGCCAAGATTTTAACGGGTATAGGTACTTC. Its translation is CASSQDFNGYRYF.

DNA of the CDR3: TGTGCCAGCAGCCAGACAGTATTACAAGAGACCCAGTACTTC. Its translation is CASSQTVLQETQYF. The chain employs TRBV28 and TRBJ2-5, with D maybe TRBD1 (5 bases). The V gene lost 6 bases and the J gene lost 2 bases, with 13 bases spanning the gap. This CDR3 spans 14 amino acids. Germline loops: CDR1 MDHEN, CDR2 SYDVKM.

The J gene is TRBJ2-7, the V gene TRBV9, with D perhaps TRBD2 (7 bases). Germline V gene data show CDR1 as SGDLS and CDR2 as YYNGEE. The CDR3 totals 15 residues. The V end lost 3 bases, the J end lost 3 bases, and 16 bases lay between the germline ends. CDR3 coding DNA: TGTGCCAGCAGCGGCGGGGGCAGCAGTAACTACGAGCAGTACTTC. It yields the protein CASSGGGSSNYEQYF.

This clone was seen a single time. This sequence joins TRBV7-6 and TRBJ1-1, with D perhaps matching TRBD1 (6 bases). CDR1 is SGHVS and CDR2 is FNYEAQ in the germline V gene. CDR3 length equals 15 residues. The V end lost 5 bases, the J end lost 1 base, and 14 bases lay between the germline ends. The chain's CDR3 is CASSPEAQGNTEAFF. The CDR3 DNA reads TGTGCCAGCAGCCCCGAAGCACAGGGGAACACTGAAGCTTTCTTT.

This sequence joins TRBV10-1 and TRBJ1-4; TRBD1 matches 10 bases. With 8 bases clipped from V and 7 bases from J, the junction kept 10 bases outside the gene matches. This CDR3 is 15 amino acids long. Germline loops: CDR1 WNHNN, CDR2 SYGVQD (reference sequence). CDR3 in amino acids: CASPLHRDRGEKLFF. In DNA form, the CDR3 reads TGCGCCAGCCCACTTCACCGGGACAGGGGTGAAAAACTGTTTTTT.

J is TRBJ2-3 and V is TRBV18; D unresolved. V was trimmed by 3 bases and J by 0 bases, leaving 13 bases between them. The germline V gene has CDR1 KGHSH and CDR2 LQKENI. This CDR3 has 16 amino acids. CDR3 protein: CASSPFDLPSTDTQYF. CDR3 nucleotide sequence: TGTGCCAGCTCACCCTTCGACTTACCTAGCACAGATACGCAGTATTTT.

The V call is TRBV10-1, the J call TRBJ1-4, with D tentatively TRBD1 (5 bases). CDR3 length equals 12 residues. V was trimmed by 2 bases and J by 13 bases, leaving 11 bases between them. Germline V gene lookup returns CDR1 WNHNN and CDR2 SYGVQD (reference sequence). The CDR3 spells CASSEGDVRLFF. As DNA, the CDR3 is TGCGCCAGCAGTGAGGGGGACGTAAGACTGTTTTTT.

The chain combines TRBV7-9 with TRBJ2-5; the match to TRBD1 covers 8 bases. Germline trimming cut 3 bases from V and 2 bases from J; bases unmatched to any gene: 5. Germline CDR1 reads SEHNR; CDR2 reads FQNEAQ (reference sequence). This CDR3 has 15 residues. CDR3 amino acids: CASSFQGARQETQYF. The CDR3, as DNA: TGTGCCAGCAGCTTCCAGGGGGCGCGGCAAGAGACCCAGTACTTC.

Regarding this clone: A read error may be the cause here, since a much bigger clone is one base away. The rearrangement joins TRBV6-6 to TRBJ1-2, with 7 bases matching TRBD1. Germline V gene sequence: CDR1 MNHNY, CDR2 SVGAGI (reference sequence). The CDR3 contains 16 residues. This CDR3 is CAGSPTLPGQNYGYTF. CDR3 in DNA: TGTGCCGGCAGTCCAACTCTCCCGGGACAGAACTATGGCTACACCTTC.

This clone has just one count. The chain recombines TRBV6-5 with TRBJ2-1; 9 nucleotides agree with TRBD2. With 7 bases clipped from V and 4 bases from J, the junction kept 8 bases outside the gene matches. Germline V CDR1 and CDR2: MNHEY, SVGAGI. The CDR3 consists of 15 residues. CDR3 nucleotide sequence: TGTGCCAGCAAAAGGGGTAGCGGGGGATACAATGAGCAGTTCTTC. It is translated as CASKRGSGGYNEQFF.

This clone has only a few counts. The CDR3 protein is CASSRRETQYF. CDR3 coding DNA: TGTGCCAGCAGCCGGAGGGAGACCCAGTACTTC. This chain joins TRBV7-6 and TRBJ2-5; perhaps TRBD2 as D (5 bases). Germline-derived CDR1 and CDR2 are SGHVS and FNYEAQ. Trimming stripped 5 bases from V and 5 bases from J, with 6 bases between. The CDR3 sequence is 11 residues long.

This chain uses TRBV7-2 with TRBJ1-2; the D is unclear. The V end lost 1 base, the J end lost 2 bases, and 5 bases lay between the germline ends. Germline V gives CDR1 SGHTA, CDR2 FQGNSA. This CDR3 is 13 amino acids long. The CDR3 sequence is CASSLDGNYGYTF. In nucleotides, the CDR3 is TGTGCCAGCAGCTTAGATGGGAACTATGGCTACACCTTC.